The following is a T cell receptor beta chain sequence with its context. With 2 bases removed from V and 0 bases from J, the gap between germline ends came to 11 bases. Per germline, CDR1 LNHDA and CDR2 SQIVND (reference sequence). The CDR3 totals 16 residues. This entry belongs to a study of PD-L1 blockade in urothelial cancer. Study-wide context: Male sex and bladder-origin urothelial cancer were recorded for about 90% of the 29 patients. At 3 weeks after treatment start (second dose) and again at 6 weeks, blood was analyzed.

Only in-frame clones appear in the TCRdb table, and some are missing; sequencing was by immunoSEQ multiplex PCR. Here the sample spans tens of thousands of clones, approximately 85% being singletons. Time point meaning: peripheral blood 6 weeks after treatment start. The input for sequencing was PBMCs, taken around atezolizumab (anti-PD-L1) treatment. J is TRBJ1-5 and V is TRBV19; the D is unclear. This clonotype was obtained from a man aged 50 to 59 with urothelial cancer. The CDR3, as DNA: TGTGCCAGTAGTATAACCTTTCTCAGTAGCAATCAGCCCCAGCATTTT. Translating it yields CASSITFLSSNQPQHF.